This paragraph covers one T cell receptor (beta chain) sequence. Its target is unknown. Germline loops: CDR1 MDHEN, CDR2 SYDVKM. This CDR3 region has 17 residues. This entry is derived from a study of CXCR3-negative and CXCR3-positive naive CD8 T cells. UMI-labeled 5' RACE yielded the TRB cDNA libraries. TCRdb reworked the 5' RACE reads into one entry per CDR3 protein, no DNA. The specimen's table records about 120,000 distinct CDR3 sequences. Study-wide points: Surface CD5 matched across naive subsets, and TRB CDR3 properties served to infer TCR strength. Fresh PBMCs served for most assays, and CXCR3 expression fell partially after cryopreservation. Hydrophobicity was higher for TRB CDR3s found in CXCR3-positive naive cells than in CXCR3-negative naive cells.

The receptor was derived from a human donor in good health. Some clones in this sample may be carry-over from other donors' samples. Sequences were obtained from naive CXCR3+ CD8+ T cells from blood. Subset noted: CD45RO-CCR7+CD27+CD95- naive CD8+ T cells expressing CXCR3 (TNR3+). V is TRBV28 and J is TRBJ2-3; the TCRdb call, TRBD2, lacks DNA for checking. This chain's CDR3 is CASSLFLPTRAPDTQYF.